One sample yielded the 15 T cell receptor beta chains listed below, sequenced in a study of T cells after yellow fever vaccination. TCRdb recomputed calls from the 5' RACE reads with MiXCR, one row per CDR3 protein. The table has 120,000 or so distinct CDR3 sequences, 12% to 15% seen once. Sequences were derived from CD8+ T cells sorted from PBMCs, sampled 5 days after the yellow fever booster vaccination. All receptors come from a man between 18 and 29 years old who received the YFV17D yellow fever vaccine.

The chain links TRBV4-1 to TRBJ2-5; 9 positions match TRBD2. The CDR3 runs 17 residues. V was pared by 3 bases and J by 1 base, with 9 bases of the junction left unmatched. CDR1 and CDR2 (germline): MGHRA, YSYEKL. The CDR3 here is CASSHAGASGVQETQYF. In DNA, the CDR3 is TGCGCCAGCAGCCACGCTGGGGCTAGCGGGGTCCAAGAGACCCAGTACTTC.

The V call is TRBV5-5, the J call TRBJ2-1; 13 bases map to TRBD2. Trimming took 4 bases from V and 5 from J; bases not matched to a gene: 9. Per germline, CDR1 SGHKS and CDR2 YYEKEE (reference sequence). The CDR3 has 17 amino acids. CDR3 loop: CASSLGLAGWIDNEQFF. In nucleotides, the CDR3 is TGTGCCAGCAGCCTGGGACTAGCGGGGTGGATTGACAATGAGCAGTTCTTC.

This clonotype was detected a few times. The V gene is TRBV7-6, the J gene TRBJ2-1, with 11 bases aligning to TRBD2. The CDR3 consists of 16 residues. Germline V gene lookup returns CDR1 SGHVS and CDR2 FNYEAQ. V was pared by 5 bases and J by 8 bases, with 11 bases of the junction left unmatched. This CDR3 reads CASSPETSGEIDEQFF. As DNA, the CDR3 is TGTGCCAGCAGCCCGGAGACTAGCGGGGAGATCGATGAGCAGTTCTTC.

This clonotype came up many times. The CDR3 region is CTSSQTGGETYEQYF. The CDR3 DNA reads TGCACCAGCAGCCAGACAGGGGGTGAAACCTACGAGCAGTACTTC. The J gene is TRBJ2-7, the V gene TRBV1; no DNA check was done on the table's D call, TRBD1. TRBV1 has pseudogene status. The CDR3 spans 15 residues.

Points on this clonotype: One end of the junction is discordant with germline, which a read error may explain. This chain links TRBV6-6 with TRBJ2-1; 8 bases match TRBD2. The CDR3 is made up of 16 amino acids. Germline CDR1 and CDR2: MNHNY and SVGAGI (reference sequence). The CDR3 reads CASSYSRRGEDNVQFF. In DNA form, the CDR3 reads TGTGCCAGCAGTTACTCGAGGCGGGGGGAGGATAATGTGCAGTTCTTC.

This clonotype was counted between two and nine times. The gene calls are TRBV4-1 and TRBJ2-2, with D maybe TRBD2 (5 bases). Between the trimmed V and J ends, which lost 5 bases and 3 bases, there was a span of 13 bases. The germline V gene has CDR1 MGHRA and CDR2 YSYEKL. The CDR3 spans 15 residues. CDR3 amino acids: CASSARVSDTGELFF. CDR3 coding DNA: TGCGCCAGCAGCGCGAGGGTATCGGACACCGGGGAGCTGTTTTTT.

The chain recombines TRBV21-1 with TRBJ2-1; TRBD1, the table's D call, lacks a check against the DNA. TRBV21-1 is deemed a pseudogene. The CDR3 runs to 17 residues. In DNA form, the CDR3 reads TGTGCCAGCAGCACTAACAGGGCGCTCCCTACTTACAATGAGCAGTTCTTC. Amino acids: CASSTNRALPTYNEQFF.

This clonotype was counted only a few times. CDR3 nucleotide sequence: TGTGCCAGCAGCGTCCTGGCGGGGGGGTTTGCAGATACGCAGTATTTT. Its protein is CASSVLAGGFADTQYF. The chain joins TRBV13 to TRBJ2-3; the match to TRBD2 covers 9 bases. Germline values: CDR1 PRHDT, CDR2 FYEKMQ (reference sequence). The length of the CDR3 is 16 residues. J gave up 4 bases and V 5 bases, and 10 bases lay outside the gene matches.

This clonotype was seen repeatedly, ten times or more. The DNA of the CDR3 is TGTGCCAGCAGTCGTACAGGGGCTCAGCCCCAGCATTTT. Translated: CASSRTGAQPQHF. This chain connects TRBV27 to TRBJ1-5; 7 bases are shared with TRBD1. V lost 5 bases to trimming and J lost 6 bases; unmatched junction nucleotides: 4. The CDR3 covers 13 residues. Looked up from germline, CDR1 is MNHEY and CDR2 is SMNVEV (reference sequence).

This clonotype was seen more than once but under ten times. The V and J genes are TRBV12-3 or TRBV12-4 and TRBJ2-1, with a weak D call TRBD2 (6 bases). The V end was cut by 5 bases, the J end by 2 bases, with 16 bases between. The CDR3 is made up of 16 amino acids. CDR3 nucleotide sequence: TGTGCCAGCAGTCCCCCGTCGAGCGGGCCCTACAATGAGCAGTTCTTC. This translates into CASSPPSSGPYNEQFF.

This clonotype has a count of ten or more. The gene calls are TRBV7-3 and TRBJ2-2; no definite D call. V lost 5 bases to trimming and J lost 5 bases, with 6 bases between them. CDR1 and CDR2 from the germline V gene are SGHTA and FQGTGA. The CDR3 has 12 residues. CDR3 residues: CASSTDTGELFF. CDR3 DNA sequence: TGTGCCAGCAGCACTGATACCGGGGAGCTGTTTTTT. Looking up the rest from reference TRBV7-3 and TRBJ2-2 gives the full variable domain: GAGVSQTPSNKVTEKGKYVELRCDPISGHTALYWYRQSLGQGPEFLIYFQGTGAADDSGLPNDRFFAVRPEGSVSTLKIQRTERGDSAVYLCASSTDTGELFFGEGSRLTVL.

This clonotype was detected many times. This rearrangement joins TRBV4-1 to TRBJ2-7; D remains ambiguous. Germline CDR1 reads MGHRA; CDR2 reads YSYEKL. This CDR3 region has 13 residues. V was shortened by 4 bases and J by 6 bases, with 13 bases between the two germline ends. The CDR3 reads CASSLNIRSEQYV. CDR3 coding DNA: TGCGCCAGCAGCCTCAATATTCGCAGCGAGCAGTACGTC.

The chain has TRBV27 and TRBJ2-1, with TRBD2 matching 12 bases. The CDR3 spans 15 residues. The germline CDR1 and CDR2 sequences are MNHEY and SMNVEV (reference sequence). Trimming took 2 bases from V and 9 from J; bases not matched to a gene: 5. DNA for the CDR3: TGTGCCAGCAGTTTACTAGCGGGGGGGCCCTTTGAGCAGTTCTTC. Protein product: CASSLLAGGPFEQFF.

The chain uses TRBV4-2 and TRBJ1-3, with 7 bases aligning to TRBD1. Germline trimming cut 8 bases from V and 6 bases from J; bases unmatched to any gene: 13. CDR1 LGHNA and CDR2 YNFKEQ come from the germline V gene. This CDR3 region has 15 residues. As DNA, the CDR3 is TGTGCCAGCGGCTATGAGACAGGGAGTGTAAACACCATATATTTT. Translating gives CASGYETGSVNTIYF.

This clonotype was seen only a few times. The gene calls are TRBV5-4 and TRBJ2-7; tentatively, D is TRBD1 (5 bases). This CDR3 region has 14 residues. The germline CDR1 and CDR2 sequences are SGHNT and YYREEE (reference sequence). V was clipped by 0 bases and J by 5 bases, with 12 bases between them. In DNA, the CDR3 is TGTGCCAGCAGCTTGGGTAGTCAGGGCCACGAGCAGTACTTC. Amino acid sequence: CASSLGSQGHEQYF.